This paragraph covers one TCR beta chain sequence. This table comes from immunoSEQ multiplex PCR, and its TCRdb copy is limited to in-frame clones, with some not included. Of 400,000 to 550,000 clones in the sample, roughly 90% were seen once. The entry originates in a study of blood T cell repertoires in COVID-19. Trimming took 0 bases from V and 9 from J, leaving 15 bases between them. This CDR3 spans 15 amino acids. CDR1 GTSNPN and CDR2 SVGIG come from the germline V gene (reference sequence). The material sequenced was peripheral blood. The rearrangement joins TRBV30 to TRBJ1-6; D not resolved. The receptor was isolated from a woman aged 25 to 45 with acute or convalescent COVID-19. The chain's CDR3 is CAWSVEGGITSPLHF. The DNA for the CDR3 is TGTGCCTGGAGTGTAGAGGGCGGGATAACTTCACCCCTCCACTTT.